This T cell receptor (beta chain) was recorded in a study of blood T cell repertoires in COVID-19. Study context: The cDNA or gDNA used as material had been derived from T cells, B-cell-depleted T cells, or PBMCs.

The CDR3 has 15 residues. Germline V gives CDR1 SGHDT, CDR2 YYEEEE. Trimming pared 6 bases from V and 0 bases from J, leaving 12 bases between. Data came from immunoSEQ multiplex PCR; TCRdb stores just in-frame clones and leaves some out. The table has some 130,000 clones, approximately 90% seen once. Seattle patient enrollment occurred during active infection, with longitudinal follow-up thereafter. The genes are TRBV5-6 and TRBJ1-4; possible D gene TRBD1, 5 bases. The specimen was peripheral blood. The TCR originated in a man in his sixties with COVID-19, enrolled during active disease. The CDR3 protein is CASIWRGATNEKLFF. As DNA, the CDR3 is TGTGCCAGCATCTGGAGGGGCGCAACTAATGAAAAACTGTTTTTT.